This TCR beta chain stems from a study of T-cell reconstitution after alpha-beta-depleted transplantation in children. Study-level results: Alpha-beta T cells about two months after transplant reportedly derived from several hundred expanded graft clones. The authors attributed T-cell counts and diversity one year after transplant mostly to newly produced T cells.

This clonotype has ten or more counts. Its cognate antigen is unknown. Trimming cost V 2 bases and J 3 bases; bases outside gene matches: 6. The CDR3 is 15 amino acids. Germline V CDR1 and CDR2: SGDLS, YYNGEE. A TCRbeta library incorporating unique molecular identifiers was prepared. Via MiXCR, TCRdb re-called the PCR reads, giving one row per CDR3 protein. The sample records hundreds of thousands of distinct CDR3 sequences, 9.5% to 13% being singletons. The specimen comprised PBMCs, sampled before TCRalphabeta/CD19-depleted stem cell transplant. The V and J genes are TRBV9 and TRBJ2-5; 8 bases fit TRBD1. This sequence originates from a boy younger than two with acute myeloid leukemia, due to receive a stem cell transplant. CDR3 in DNA: TGTGCCAGCAGCGTTCGGGGACAGGTAAAAGAGACCCAGTACTTC. Translated: CASSVRGQVKETQYF.